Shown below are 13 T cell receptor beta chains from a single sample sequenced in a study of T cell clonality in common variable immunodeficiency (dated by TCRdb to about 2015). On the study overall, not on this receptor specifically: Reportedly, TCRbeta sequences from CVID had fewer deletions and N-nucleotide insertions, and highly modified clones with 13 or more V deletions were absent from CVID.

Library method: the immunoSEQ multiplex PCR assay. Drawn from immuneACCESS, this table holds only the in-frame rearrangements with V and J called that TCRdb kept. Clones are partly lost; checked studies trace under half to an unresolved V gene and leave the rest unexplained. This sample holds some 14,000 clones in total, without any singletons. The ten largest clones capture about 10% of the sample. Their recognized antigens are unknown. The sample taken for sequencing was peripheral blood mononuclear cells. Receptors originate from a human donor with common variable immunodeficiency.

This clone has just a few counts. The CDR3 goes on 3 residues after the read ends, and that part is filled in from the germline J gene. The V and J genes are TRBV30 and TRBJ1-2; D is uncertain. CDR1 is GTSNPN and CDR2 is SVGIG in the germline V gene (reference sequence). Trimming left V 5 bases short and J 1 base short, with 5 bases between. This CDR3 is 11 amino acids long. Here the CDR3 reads CAWSGNYGYTF. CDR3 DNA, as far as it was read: TGTGCCTGGTCCGGTAACTATGGC.

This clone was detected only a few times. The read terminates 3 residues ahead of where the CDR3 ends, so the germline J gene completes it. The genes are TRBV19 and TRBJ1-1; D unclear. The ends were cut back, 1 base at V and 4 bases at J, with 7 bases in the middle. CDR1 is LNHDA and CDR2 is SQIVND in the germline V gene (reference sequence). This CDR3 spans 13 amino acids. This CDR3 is CASSIAPVTEAFF. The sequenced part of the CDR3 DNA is TGTGCCAGTAGTATAGCGCCGGTCACTGAA.

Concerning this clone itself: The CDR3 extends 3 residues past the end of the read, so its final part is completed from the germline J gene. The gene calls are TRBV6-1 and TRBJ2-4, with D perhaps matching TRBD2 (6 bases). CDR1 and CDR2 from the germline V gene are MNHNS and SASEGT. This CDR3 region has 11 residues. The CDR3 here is CASSDGLIQYF. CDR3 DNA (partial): TGTGCCAGCAGTGACGGACTAATT.

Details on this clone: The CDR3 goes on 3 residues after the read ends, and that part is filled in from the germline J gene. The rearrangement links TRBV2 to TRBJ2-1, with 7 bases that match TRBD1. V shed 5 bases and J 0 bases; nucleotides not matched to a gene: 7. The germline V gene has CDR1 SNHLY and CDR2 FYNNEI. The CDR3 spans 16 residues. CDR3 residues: CASSPRTGSSYNEQFF. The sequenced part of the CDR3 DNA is TGTGCCAGCAGTCCACGGACAGGTAGCTCCTACAATGAG.

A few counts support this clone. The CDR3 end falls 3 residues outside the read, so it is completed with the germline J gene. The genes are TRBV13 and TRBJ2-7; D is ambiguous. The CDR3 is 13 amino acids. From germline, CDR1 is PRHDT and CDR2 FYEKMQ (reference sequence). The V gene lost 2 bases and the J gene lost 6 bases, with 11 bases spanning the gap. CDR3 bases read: TGTGCCAGCAGCTTATGTCTAGTCTGCGAG. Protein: CASSLCLVCE. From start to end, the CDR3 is CASSLCLVCEQYF.

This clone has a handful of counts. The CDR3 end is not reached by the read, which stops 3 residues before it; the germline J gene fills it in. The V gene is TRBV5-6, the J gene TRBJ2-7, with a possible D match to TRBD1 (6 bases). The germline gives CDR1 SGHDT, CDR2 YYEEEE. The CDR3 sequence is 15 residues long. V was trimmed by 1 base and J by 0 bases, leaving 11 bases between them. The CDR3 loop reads CASSLPNRVSYEQYF. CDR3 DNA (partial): TGTGCCAGCAGCTTGCCCAACAGGGTCTCCTACGAG.

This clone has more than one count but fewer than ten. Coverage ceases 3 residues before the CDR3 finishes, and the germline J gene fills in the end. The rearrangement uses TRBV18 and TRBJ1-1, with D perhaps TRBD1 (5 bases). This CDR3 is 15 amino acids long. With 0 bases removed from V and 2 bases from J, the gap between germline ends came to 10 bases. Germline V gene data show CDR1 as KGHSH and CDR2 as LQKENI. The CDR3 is CASSPPGGVNTEAFF. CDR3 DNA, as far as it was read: TGTGCCAGCTCACCACCGGGAGGGGTCAACACTGAA.

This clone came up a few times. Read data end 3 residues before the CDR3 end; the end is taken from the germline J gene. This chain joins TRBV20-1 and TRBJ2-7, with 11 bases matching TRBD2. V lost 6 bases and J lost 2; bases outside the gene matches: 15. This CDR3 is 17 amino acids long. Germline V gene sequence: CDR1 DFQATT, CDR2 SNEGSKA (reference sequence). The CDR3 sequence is CSAPGLAGLGPTYEQYF. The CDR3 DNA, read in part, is TGCAGTGCCCCAGGACTAGCGGGCTTAGGACCTACCTACGAG.

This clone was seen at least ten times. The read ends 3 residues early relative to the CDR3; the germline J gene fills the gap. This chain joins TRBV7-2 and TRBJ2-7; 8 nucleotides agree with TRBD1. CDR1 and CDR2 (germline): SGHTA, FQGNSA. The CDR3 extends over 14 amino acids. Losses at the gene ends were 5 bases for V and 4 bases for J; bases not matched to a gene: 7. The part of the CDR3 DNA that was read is TGTGCCAGCAGCCCTCGGGACAGGCGTTACGAG. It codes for CASSPRDRRYE. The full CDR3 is CASSPRDRRYEQYF.

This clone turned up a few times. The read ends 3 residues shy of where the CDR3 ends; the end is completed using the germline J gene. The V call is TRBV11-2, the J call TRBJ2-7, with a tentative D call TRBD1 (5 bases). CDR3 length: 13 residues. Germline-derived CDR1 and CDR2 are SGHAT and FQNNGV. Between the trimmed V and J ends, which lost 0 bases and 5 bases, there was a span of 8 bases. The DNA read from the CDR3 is TGTGCCAGCAGCTTAGACAGGGCCCACGAG. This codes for CASSLDRAHE. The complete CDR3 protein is CASSLDRAHEQYF.

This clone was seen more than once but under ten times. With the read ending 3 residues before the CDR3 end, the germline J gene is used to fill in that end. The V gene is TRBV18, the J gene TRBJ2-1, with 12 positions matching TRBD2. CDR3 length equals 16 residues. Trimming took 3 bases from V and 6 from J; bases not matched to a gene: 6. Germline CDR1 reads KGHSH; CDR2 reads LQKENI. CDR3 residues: CASSPAGTSGFNEQFF. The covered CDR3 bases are TGTGCCAGCTCACCCGCCGGGACTAGCGGGTTCAATGAG.

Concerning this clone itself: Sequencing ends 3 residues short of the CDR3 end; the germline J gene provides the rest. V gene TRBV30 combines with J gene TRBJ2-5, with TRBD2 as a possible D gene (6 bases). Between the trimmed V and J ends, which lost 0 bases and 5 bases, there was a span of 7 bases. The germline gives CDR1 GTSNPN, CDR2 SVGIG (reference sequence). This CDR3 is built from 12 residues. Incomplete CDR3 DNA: TGTGCCTGGAGTGTAGGAGGGGAGACC. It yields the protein CAWSVGGET. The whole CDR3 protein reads CAWSVGGETQYF.

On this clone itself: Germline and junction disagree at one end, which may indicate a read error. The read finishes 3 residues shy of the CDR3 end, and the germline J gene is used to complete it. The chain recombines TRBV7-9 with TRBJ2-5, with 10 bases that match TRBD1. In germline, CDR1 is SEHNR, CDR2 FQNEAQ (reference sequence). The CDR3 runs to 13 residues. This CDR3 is CSSEDRGQETQYF. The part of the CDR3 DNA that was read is TGTTCCAGCGAGGACAGGGGGCAAGAGACC.